These 31 T cell receptor beta chains were all obtained from the same sample, sequenced in a study of CD8 T cells in Susac syndrome. Random hexamers were used to reverse transcribe the RNA input (0.5 to 1 ug). Each CDR3 protein gets one entry after TCRdb re-called the immunoSEQ multiplex PCR reads with MiXCR. The sample contains more than 65,000 distinct CDR3 sequences, over 85% of which appear only once. The sequenced sample was CD8+ T cells from PBMCs. The source of these receptors is a human donor with multiple sclerosis.

V and J are TRBV20-1 and TRBJ2-7; D might be TRBD1 (5 bases). The V and J ends lost 3 bases and 5 bases respectively, with 14 bases between them. The CDR3 consists of 13 residues. Per germline, CDR1 DFQATT and CDR2 SNEGSKA (reference sequence). CDR3 residues: CSASDPAGNEQYF. CDR3 DNA sequence: TGCAGTGCTAGCGACCCTGCAGGGAACGAGCAGTACTTC.

CDR3 in DNA: TGTGCCAGCAGGCCGGGGACTAGGAATGAGCAGTTCTTC. Translating gives CASRPGTRNEQFF. The chain combines TRBV7-8 with TRBJ2-1, with 8 bases that match TRBD2. The junction had 5 bases not matched to a gene; V was cut back by 6 bases and J by 7 bases. The CDR3 sequence is 13 residues long. The germline V gene encodes CDR1 SGHVS and CDR2 FQNEAQ.

The V and J genes are TRBV12-3 or TRBV12-4 and TRBJ1-2; no clear D gene. This CDR3 is 14 amino acids long. Trimming stripped 1 base from V and 6 bases from J, with 12 bases between. CDR3 nucleotide sequence: TGTGCCAGCAGTTTAGGGTCCAGAGGCGATGGCTACACCTTC. Translated, it gives CASSLGSRGDGYTF.

The chain has TRBV5-6 and TRBJ2-7; D is possibly TRBD2 (5 bases). CDR3 length equals 13 residues. Trimming cost V 4 bases and J 5 bases, with 13 bases left between them. CDR1 and CDR2 (germline): SGHDT, YYEEEE. The CDR3 DNA reads as TGTGCCAGCAGCCGCGGGCGGGTACACGAGCAGTACTTC. Protein product: CASSRGRVHEQYF.

The chain carries TRBV9 and TRBJ2-3; D is possibly TRBD1 or TRBD2 (6 bases each). The CDR3 consists of 14 residues. The V end lost 1 base, the J end lost 5 bases, and 11 bases lay between the germline ends. Germline V gene data show CDR1 as SGDLS and CDR2 as YYNGEE. The CDR3 loop reads CASSVLEGEDTQYF. CDR3 DNA sequence: TGTGCCAGCAGCGTACTGGAGGGGGAAGATACGCAGTATTTT.

The chain couples TRBV28 to TRBJ1-4; D is uncertain. The V and J ends lost 5 bases and 3 bases respectively, with 4 bases between them. CDR1 and CDR2 (germline): MDHEN, SYDVKM. CDR3 length equals 12 residues. CDR3 protein: CASSPSNEKLFF. The CDR3 coding sequence is TGTGCCAGCAGTCCCTCTAATGAAAAACTGTTTTTT.

The rearrangement joins TRBV20-1 to TRBJ2-7; D is ambiguous. V was pared by 1 base and J by 3 bases, with 16 bases between. Germline values: CDR1 DFQATT, CDR2 SNEGSKA (reference sequence). The CDR3 totals 15 residues. The CDR3 DNA is TGCAGTGCTAGAGGGAACAAGGCTAAAGTCTACGAGCAGTACTTC. Its translation: CSARGNKAKVYEQYF.

V and J are TRBV28 and TRBJ2-7; 8 positions match TRBD1. This CDR3 spans 15 amino acids. Germline V gene lookup returns CDR1 MDHEN and CDR2 SYDVKM. V shed 9 bases and J 4 bases; nucleotides not matched to a gene: 14. The CDR3 is CASTGRTQGGYEQYF. As DNA, the CDR3 is TGTGCCAGTACCGGGCGGACACAGGGGGGATACGAGCAGTACTTC.

J is TRBJ1-2 and V is TRBV4-3, with 9 bases matching TRBD1. CDR1 LGHNA and CDR2 YSLEER come from the germline V gene. V shed 2 bases and J 3 bases; nucleotides not matched to a gene: 10. The CDR3 length is 17 residues. CDR3 nucleotides: TGCGCCAGCAGCCAACCTGCTACAGGGGGCTCGGACTATGGCTACACCTTC. This gives the protein CASSQPATGGSDYGYTF.

With respect to this clonotype: At one end the junction does not follow the germline gene, possibly because of a read error. The J gene is TRBJ1-2, the V gene TRBV29-1; D ambiguous. Per the germline V gene, CDR1 is SQVTM and CDR2 is ANQGSEA. The CDR3 runs 11 residues. CDR3 protein: CSAEDGYGYTF. The CDR3 region has the DNA TGCAGCGCTGAAGACGGCTATGGCTACACCTTC. The variable domain in full, with the rest retrieved from reference TRBV29-1 and TRBJ1-2, is SAVISQKPSRDICQRGTSLTIQCQVDSQVTMMFWYRQQPGQSLTLIATANQGSEATYESGFVIDKFPISRPNLTFSTLTVSNMSPEDSSIYLCSAEDGYGYTFGSGTRLTVV.

The V and J genes are TRBV20-1 and TRBJ2-7; possibly TRBD2 for D (6 bases). The CDR3 totals 14 residues. Germline values: CDR1 DFQATT, CDR2 SNEGSKA (reference sequence). V lost 6 bases to trimming and J lost 0 bases, with 15 bases between them. CDR3 in amino acids: CSAGGLTSSYEQYF. CDR3 bases: TGCAGTGCCGGGGGACTCACGAGCTCCTACGAGCAGTACTTC.

The chain couples TRBV7-9 to TRBJ2-5, with D tentatively TRBD2 (6 bases). CDR1 SEHNR and CDR2 FQNEAQ come from the germline V gene (reference sequence). V lost 10 bases and J 4 bases, leaving 10 bases between the germline ends. This CDR3 is 11 amino acids long. The CDR3 DNA is TGTGCCAAGCAGGAGGGAGAGACCCAGTACTTC. Its protein is CAKQEGETQYF. Complete variable domain (other parts from reference TRBV7-9 and TRBJ2-5): DTGVSQNPRHKITKRGQNVTFRCDPISEHNRLYWYRQTLGQGPEFLTYFQNEAQLEKSRLLSDRFSAERPKGSFSTLEIQRTEQGDSAMYLCAKQEGETQYFGPGTRLLVL.

J is TRBJ2-1 and V is TRBV20-1, with D hard to call. CDR3 size: 13 residues. In germline, CDR1 is DFQATT, CDR2 SNEGSKA (reference sequence). The ends were cut back, 0 bases at V and 7 bases at J, with 10 bases in the middle. CDR3 sequence: CSARDGRENEQFF. CDR3 nucleotide sequence: TGCAGTGCTAGAGATGGCCGCGAAAATGAGCAGTTCTTC.

The J gene is TRBJ2-7, the V gene TRBV15, with TRBD2 identical over 10 bases. The ends lost 1 base at V and 2 bases at J; junction bases unmatched: 5. CDR1 LNHNV and CDR2 YYDKDF come from the germline V gene (reference sequence). The CDR3 spans 16 residues. The CDR3 here is CATSRVPGTSAYEQYF. The CDR3 DNA reads TGTGCCACCAGCAGAGTACCCGGGACTAGCGCCTACGAGCAGTACTTC. Full variable domain (remainder filled in from reference TRBV15 and TRBJ2-7): DAMVIQNPRYQVTQFGKPVTLSCSQTLNHNVMYWYQQKSSQAPKLLFHYYDKDFNNEADTPDNFQSRRPNTSFCFLDIRSPGLGDTAMYLCATSRVPGTSAYEQYFGPGTRLTVT.

The chain employs TRBV7-9 and TRBJ2-1; perhaps TRBD2 as D (5 bases). Deletions cut 10 bases from V and 0 bases from J, with 10 bases between. This CDR3 has 13 residues. Germline V lookup: CDR1 SEHNR, CDR2 FQNEAQ (reference sequence). CDR3 nucleotide sequence: TGTGCCACCGAAGGGAGCTCCTACAATGAGCAGTTCTTC. Translating it yields CATEGSSYNEQFF.

This clonotype was seen once. CDR3 loop: CASSLGPGEENEQYF. In DNA, the CDR3 is TGTGCCAGCAGCTTGGGCCCAGGGGAGGAGAACGAGCAGTACTTC. J is TRBJ2-7 and V is TRBV7-9; D could derive from TRBD1 or TRBD2 (6 bases each). The CDR3 spans 15 residues. V lost 3 bases and J 5 bases, leaving 17 bases between the germline ends. Germline values: CDR1 SEHNR, CDR2 FQNEAQ (reference sequence).

Details on this clonotype: The junction and the germline gene differ at one end; a read error may be behind it. The V and J genes are TRBV28 and TRBJ2-4, with D perhaps given as TRBD1 or TRBD2 (6 bases each). There are 11 residues in the CDR3. Germline-derived CDR1 and CDR2 are MDHEN and SYDVKM. The CDR3 nucleotides read TGTGCCAGCAGTTGGGGGGACATACAGTACTTC. Translation: CASSWGDIQYF.

The rearrangement uses TRBV20-1 and TRBJ2-7; tentatively, D is TRBD1 (5 bases). Germline V lookup: CDR1 DFQATT, CDR2 SNEGSKA (reference sequence). With 0 bases removed from V and 6 bases from J, the gap between germline ends came to 12 bases. The CDR3 runs to 13 residues. The CDR3 protein is CSARDVWGSEQYF. CDR3 bases: TGCAGTGCTAGAGATGTGTGGGGCAGCGAGCAGTACTTC.

V is TRBV4-3 and J is TRBJ2-5, with D tentatively TRBD1 (5 bases). CDR3 length: 15 residues. The V end was cut by 0 bases, the J end by 3 bases, with 11 bases between. The germline gives CDR1 LGHNA, CDR2 YSLEER. The CDR3 reads CASSQDLGVEETQYF. DNA for the CDR3: TGCGCCAGCAGCCAAGATTTAGGGGTCGAAGAGACCCAGTACTTC.

The V and J genes are TRBV28 and TRBJ2-7; the D is unclear. Germline V gene lookup returns CDR1 MDHEN and CDR2 SYDVKM. The CDR3 is 11 residues long. Trimming took off 5 bases at V and 1 base at J, with 3 bases between the two ends. The CDR3 sequence: CASSESYEQYF. Written as DNA, the CDR3 is TGTGCCAGCAGTGAATCCTACGAGCAGTACTTC.

This clonotype came up once. V is TRBV4-3 and J is TRBJ2-1; TRBD1 or TRBD2 may be the D gene (5 bases each). With 5 bases removed from V and 5 bases from J, the gap between germline ends came to 16 bases. This CDR3 spans 15 amino acids. CDR1 and CDR2 (germline): LGHNA, YSLEER. The CDR3 protein is CASSTTVGDHNEQFF. CDR3 nucleotides: TGCGCCAGCAGCACCACGGTGGGGGACCACAATGAGCAGTTCTTC.

The chain is built from TRBV5-1 and TRBJ1-2; D remains unclear. The CDR3 is 12 residues long. V lost 8 bases and J lost 6, with 14 bases in between. Germline-derived CDR1 and CDR2 are SGHRS and YFSETQ. The CDR3 nucleotides are TGCGCCAGTAAGAAGACAAGCGATGGCTACACCTTC. Translation: CASKKTSDGYTF.

This chain connects TRBV7-9 to TRBJ2-7, with 13 positions matching TRBD2. There are 15 residues in the CDR3. J gave up 4 bases and V 5 bases, and 5 bases lay outside the gene matches. Germline CDR1 is SEHNR and CDR2 is FQNEAQ (reference sequence). CDR3 loop: CASSPTTSGGYEQYF. Here the CDR3 DNA reads TGTGCCAGCAGCCCTACGACTAGCGGGGGGTACGAGCAGTACTTC.

The chain joins TRBV15 to TRBJ2-1, with 9 bases lining up with TRBD2. The CDR3 contains 15 residues. Germline CDR1 reads LNHNV; CDR2 reads YYDKDF (reference sequence). J gave up 4 bases and V 5 bases, and 6 bases lay outside the gene matches. CDR3 loop: CATSVTSGPYNEQFF. For the CDR3, the DNA is TGTGCCACCAGCGTAACTAGCGGGCCTTACAATGAGCAGTTCTTC.

The CDR3 DNA is TGCAGTGCTAGACCGTACAGGGTAAATCGTGAAAAACTGTTTTTT. Protein product: CSARPYRVNREKLFF. This chain connects TRBV20-1 to TRBJ1-4; TRBD1 might be the D (6 bases). CDR3 length: 15 amino acids. Looked up from germline, CDR1 is DFQATT and CDR2 is SNEGSKA (reference sequence). V lost 2 bases and J 7 bases, leaving 17 bases between the germline ends.

J is TRBJ2-1 and V is TRBV27, with 9 bases identical to TRBD2. This CDR3 has 14 amino acids. Unmatched junction bases numbered 5, after V lost 2 bases and J lost 9 bases. Germline V lookup: CDR1 MNHEY, CDR2 SMNVEV (reference sequence). CDR3 nucleotide sequence: TGTGCCAGCAGTTTAGGCGGGGGGGTGAGTGAGCAGTTCTTC. The encoded protein is CASSLGGGVSEQFF.

V is TRBV29-1 and J is TRBJ1-1; 8 bases are a match to TRBD1. Germline assignment: CDR1 SQVTM and CDR2 ANQGSEA. The V gene end was trimmed by 6 bases and the J gene end by 1 base; junction bases not matched to a gene: 7. The length of the CDR3 is 14 residues. CDR3 DNA: TGCAGCGTCATTGGGACAGGATCGAACACTGAAGCTTTCTTT. This gives the protein CSVIGTGSNTEAFF.

In its sample, this clonotype was seen once. The V call is TRBV28, the J call TRBJ2-7, with 7 bases fitting TRBD1. Trimming cost V 5 bases and J 3 bases; bases outside gene matches: 13. CDR3 length equals 16 residues. Per the germline V gene, CDR1 is MDHEN and CDR2 is SYDVKM. The CDR3 DNA follows: TGTGCCAGCAGTGGATGGAAACAGGGGAGTCACTACGAGCAGTACTTC. The encoded protein is CASSGWKQGSHYEQYF.

The V call is TRBV14, the J call TRBJ2-5; D gene ambiguous. The CDR3 is made up of 16 amino acids. CDR1 SGHDN and CDR2 FVKESK come from the germline V gene. The V and J ends lost 1 base and 1 base respectively, with 13 bases between them. The CDR3 spells CASSQASESIQETQYF. The CDR3 nucleotides read TGTGCCAGCAGCCAAGCGTCAGAAAGTATCCAAGAGACCCAGTACTTC.

The rearrangement links TRBV9 to TRBJ2-3; D is undetermined. The CDR3 contains 13 residues. In germline, CDR1 is SGDLS, CDR2 YYNGEE. V lost 4 bases and J 3 bases, leaving 9 bases between the germline ends. The CDR3 coding sequence is TGTGCCAGCAGCCCGGAAGGGACAGATACGCAGTATTTT. The encoded protein is CASSPEGTDTQYF. The variable domain in full, with the rest retrieved from reference TRBV9 and TRBJ2-3, is DSGVTQTPKHLITATGQRVTLRCSPRSGDLSVYWYQQSLDQGLQFLIQYYNGEERAKGNILERFSAQQFPDLHSELNLSSLELGDSALYFCASSPEGTDTQYFGPGTRLTVL.

CDR3: CASSLAGASYEQYF. CDR3 bases: TGTGCCAGCAGCTTGGCCGGGGCCTCCTACGAGCAGTACTTC. This rearrangement joins TRBV5-6 to TRBJ2-7; D assignment may be TRBD1 or TRBD2 (5 bases each). The V gene lost 0 bases and the J gene lost 0 bases, with 7 bases spanning the gap. The V gene's germline CDR1 is SGHDT and CDR2 YYEEEE. The CDR3 spans 14 residues.